This T cell receptor (beta chain) was recovered during a study of a mutant IDH1 vaccine in newly diagnosed glioma. Overall study context: Treated individuals were about 60% male and roughly 40% female, averaging approximately 40 years of age.

V lost 0 bases, J lost 2 bases, and 11 bases lay in between. Germline V CDR1 and CDR2: SGDLS, YYNGEE. This CDR3 comprises 15 residues. Sequencing used immunoSEQ multiplex PCR; TCRdb keeps in-frame clones, though not all of them. The repertoire holds just over 80,000 clones, 65% to 90% seen once, with 2% to 2.5% in the top ten. In this sample, this clone turned up a few times. Its antigen is not identified. As to time point: week 23, last vaccination. The study gave 300 ug of mutant IDH1 20-mer peptide per vaccine dose, with topical imiquimod. New astrocytomas of WHO grade 3 or 4 that were IDH1-mutant and ATRX-lost were found in the donors.

The gene calls are TRBV9 and TRBJ2-5, with D perhaps assigned TRBD1 or TRBD2 (5 bases each). The sample was PBMCs, taken from a glioma patient whose treatment included an IDH1 peptide vaccine. This clonotype was obtained from a man aged 25 to 45 with glioma. Some clones in this sample may be carry-over from other donors' samples. The CDR3 coding sequence is TGTGCCAGCAGCGTAGGAGGGGCCCGTCAAGAGACCCAGTACTTC. Its translation: CASSVGGARQETQYF.